A selection of T cell receptor beta chains follows, all from one sample in a study of cytomegalovirus exposure and HLA in healthy donors. The assay was immunoSEQ multiplex PCR, and TCRdb's table has in-frame clones only and misses some. The sample includes about 140,000 clones, approximately 78% of them seen just once. Sequenced sample: PBMCs. These receptor sequences come from a female donor in good health and CMV-seronegative. Each CDR3 is given with its conserved first and last residue. A D gene is named only where the DNA matches it firmly. Size is omitted from some rows. Given values are once, few, many or a class for expanded clones.

size	V	J	D	CDR3	DNA
NA	TRBV5-1	TRBJ2-7	NA	CASSLLTSYGATYEQYF	TGCGCCAGCAGCTTGCTTACCTCGTATGGGGCTACCTACGAGCAGTACTTC
NA	TRBV6-5	TRBJ2-3	NA	CASSPRTRVPNTQYF	TGTGCCAGCAGTCCTCGGACAAGGGTCCCGAATACGCAGTATTTT
NA	TRBV5-4	TRBJ2-7	TRBD2	CASSLASGGRADYEQYF	TGTGCCAGCAGCTTGGCTTCGGGCGGGAGGGCCGACTACGAGCAGTACTTC
few	TRBV6-6	TRBJ1-2	TRBD1	CASRRTGVGYTF	TGTGCCAGCAGGAGGACAGGGGTTGGCTACACCTTC
NA	TRBV2	TRBJ1-6	TRBD1	CASSETGWPNSPLHF	TGTGCCAGCAGCGAGACAGGGTGGCCTAATTCACCCCTCCACTTT
NA	TRBV7-3	TRBJ1-5	NA	CASSQDKAYNQPQHF	TGTGCCAGCAGCCAGGACAAGGCCTACAATCAGCCCCAGCATTTT
NA	TRBV29-1	TRBJ2-1	TRBD1	CSGTRRQGGEQFF	TGCAGCGGAACCCGCAGACAGGGCGGTGAGCAGTTCTTC
NA	TRBV9	TRBJ2-1	TRBD2	CASSAGLAGVNEQFF	TGTGCCAGCAGCGCCGGACTAGCGGGAGTCAATGAGCAGTTCTTC
NA	TRBV6-6	TRBJ2-7	TRBD2	CASSFGGSGYEQYF	TGTGCCAGCAGCTTCGGGGGGTCGGGCTACGAGCAGTACTTC
NA	TRBV5-1	TRBJ2-3	TRBD2	CASRPPSGGDTQYF	TGCGCCAGCAGACCGCCTAGCGGGGGGGATACGCAGTATTTT
NA	TRBV29-1	TRBJ2-1	NA	CSVREWSYNEQFF	TGCAGCGTTCGGGAGTGGTCCTACAATGAGCAGTTCTTC
NA	TRBV19	TRBJ2-7	NA	CASSIQGTYEQYF	TGTGCCAGTAGTATTCAGGGGACCTACGAGCAGTACTTC
NA	TRBV7-6	TRBJ2-7	NA	CASSLFETANEQYF	TGTGCCAGCAGCTTATTCGAGACAGCCAACGAGCAGTACTTC
NA	TRBV5-4	TRBJ2-3	NA	CASSFEGSTDTQYF	TGTGCCAGCAGCTTCGAGGGTAGCACAGATACGCAGTATTTT
NA	TRBV2	TRBJ1-2	TRBD1	CASHPGQWRGYTF	TGTGCCAGCCATCCGGGACAGTGGCGGGGCTACACCTTC
NA	TRBV28	TRBJ1-1	TRBD1	CAIDSTRGRTEAFF	TGTGCCATCGATTCCACCAGGGGGAGGACTGAAGCTTTCTTT
once	TRBV28	TRBJ1-2	TRBD1	CASGTGMMNYGYTF	TGTGCCAGCGGGACAGGGATGATGAACTATGGCTACACCTTC
NA	TRBV19	TRBJ1-2	NA	CASSIRLVTGYGYTF	TGTGCCAGTAGTATTAGGCTGGTAACAGGCTATGGCTACACCTTC
NA	TRBV29-1	TRBJ2-7	TRBD1	CSVGWTGGYEQYF	TGCAGCGTGGGTTGGACAGGGGGCTACGAGCAGTACTTC
NA	TRBV19	TRBJ2-7	NA	CASSIGGVPGQYF	TGTGCCAGTAGTATCGGAGGGGTTCCTGGACAGTACTTC
NA	TRBV7-6	TRBJ1-2	NA	CASSLDPDYGYTF	TGTGCCAGCAGCTTAGATCCGGACTATGGCTACACCTTC
few	TRBV5-6	TRBJ2-3	NA	CASSGTSGVGTDTQYF	TGTGCCAGCAGCGGTACCTCAGGGGTAGGAACAGATACGCAGTATTTT
NA	TRBV4-3	TRBJ1-6	TRBD1	CASSLDGTGDSPLHF	TGCGCCAGCAGCCTTGACGGGACAGGGGATTCACCCCTCCACTTT
few	TRBV4-2	TRBJ1-3	NA	CASSQDFPTVSSGNTIYF	TGTGCCAGCAGCCAAGATTTTCCTACAGTTAGCTCTGGAAACACCATATATTTT
NA	TRBV7-7	TRBJ2-3	TRBD2	CASSLSGGATDTQYF	TGTGCTAGCAGCCTCAGCGGGGGGGCAACAGATACGCAGTATTTT
NA	TRBV30	TRBJ2-3	TRBD2	CAWTFSGGVDTQYF	TGTGCCTGGACCTTTAGCGGGGGTGTGGATACGCAGTATTTT
few	TRBV5-1	TRBJ2-2	NA	CASSLKWATGELFF	TGCGCCAGCAGCTTGAAATGGGCCACCGGGGAGCTGTTTTTT
NA	TRBV30	TRBJ1-1	NA	CASQHRHANTEAFF	TGTGCCTCCCAACATAGACATGCGAACACTGAAGCTTTCTTT
NA	TRBV7-3	TRBJ2-1	TRBD1	CASSFDRVMKQFF	TGTGCCAGCAGCTTTGACAGGGTTATGAAGCAGTTCTTC
few	TRBV6-1	TRBJ2-2	NA	CASSPTDTGELFF	TGTGCCAGCAGCCCCACAGACACCGGGGAGCTGTTTTTT
once	TRBV29-1	TRBJ1-3	NA	CSVTDNRSGNTIYF	TGCAGCGTAACAGATAACCGCTCTGGAAACACCATATATTTT
NA	TRBV7-8	TRBJ2-7	NA	CASSSRADLHYEQYF	TGTGCCAGCAGCTCCCGAGCGGACCTTCACTACGAGCAGTACTTC
NA	TRBV27	TRBJ2-1	TRBD1	CASSLEQGGYNEQFF	TGTGCCAGCAGTTTGGAACAGGGGGGCTACAATGAGCAGTTCTTC
NA	TRBV5-1	TRBJ2-7	NA	CASSPRWPREKGDEQYF	TGCGCCAGCAGCCCGAGGTGGCCCCGGGAGAAAGGTGACGAGCAGTACTTC
few	TRBV28	TRBJ1-1	NA	CASTAGASWTEAFF	TGTGCCAGCACTGCTGGGGCTTCGTGGACTGAAGCTTTCTTT
NA	TRBV30	TRBJ1-6	NA	CAWNDGLTNSPLHF	TGTGCCTGGAACGACGGACTGACCAATTCACCCCTCCACTTT
NA	TRBV19	TRBJ2-7	NA	CASSIQGLPYEQYF	TGTGCCAGTAGTATACAGGGTTTGCCCTACGAGCAGTACTTC
NA	TRBV2	TRBJ2-7	TRBD2	CASRKNRGLAGGPPYEQYF	TGTGCCAGCAGAAAAAACCGGGGACTAGCGGGAGGGCCTCCCTACGAGCAGTACTTC
NA	TRBV28	TRBJ2-5	NA	CASSFFASSETQYF	TGTGCCAGCAGTTTTTTTGCTAGCTCAGAGACCCAGTACTTC
few	TRBV5-5	TRBJ1-2	NA	CASSSPPRGYGYTF	TGTGCCAGCAGCTCCCCTCCCAGGGGCTATGGCTACACCTTC
NA	TRBV7-2	TRBJ2-2	NA	CASSREAVDTGELFF	TGTGCCAGCAGCAGGGAGGCGGTTGACACCGGGGAGCTGTTTTTT
NA	TRBV5-1	TRBJ1-1	NA	CASSLVGGSTEAFF	TGCGCCAGCAGCTTGGTTGGAGGGAGCACTGAAGCTTTCTTT
once	TRBV19	TRBJ1-5	NA	CASNLLTGMDRPQPQHF	TGTGCCAGTAATCTGCTAACAGGAATGGATCGTCCTCAGCCCCAGCATTTT
NA	TRBV27	TRBJ1-6	TRBD1	CASSLSGTGRSPLHF	TGTGCCAGCAGTTTGTCCGGGACAGGGAGGTCACCCCTCCACTTT
NA	TRBV15	TRBJ2-1	NA	CATSRERRLNEQFF	TGTGCCACCAGCAGAGAAAGGCGGTTGAATGAGCAGTTCTTC
few	TRBV28	TRBJ1-1	NA	CASSPPGARLAFF	TGTGCCAGCAGTCCTCCGGGAGCTCGGTTGGCTTTCTTT
NA	TRBV7-9	TRBJ2-5	NA	CASSLVAPQETQYF	TGTGCCAGCAGCTTAGTGGCACCCCAAGAGACCCAGTACTTC
NA	TRBV29-1	TRBJ2-1	TRBD2	CSGGGRAGVRNNEQFF	TGCAGCGGGGGGGGAAGGGCGGGAGTGAGGAACAATGAGCAGTTCTTC
NA	TRBV6-4	TRBJ2-1	TRBD2	CASSPEGAGGAAEQFF	TGTGCCAGCAGCCCAGAGGGAGCGGGGGGGGCGGCTGAGCAGTTCTTC
NA	TRBV5-1	TRBJ1-1	NA	CASSSDTNTEAFF	TGCGCCAGCAGCTCGGACACTAACACTGAAGCTTTCTTT
NA	TRBV28	TRBJ1-2	NA	CASSLEGRGYTF	TGTGCCAGCAGTTTGGAGGGGCGCGGCTACACCTTC